The rows below give T cell receptor beta chains drawn from one sample of a study of tumor-infiltrating lymphocytes in primary liver carcinoma. TCRdb reprocessed the multiplex PCR reads with MiXCR, giving one entry per CDR3 protein. This table holds 250,000 to 350,000 distinct CDR3 sequences, around three fifths found once. The sequenced sample was peripheral blood. Every receptor here comes from a woman younger than 45 with primary liver carcinoma and hepatitis B virus infection. Both conserved end residues are part of each CDR3. A D gene is named only where the DNA matches it firmly. Clone size is given for some rows only: seen once, a few or many times, or a class if the clone is expanded.

size	J	D	V	CDR3	DNA
-	TRBJ2-7	-	TRBV11-3	CASSLGPCASYDQYF	TGTGCCAGCAGCCTGGGACCGTGCGCTTCCTACGACCAGTACTTC
-	TRBJ1-1	-	TRBV11-1	CTSSLFQVGVTEAFF	TGTACCAGCAGCTTATTTCAAGTGGGTGTCACTGAAGCTTTCTTT
-	TRBJ2-5	-	TRBV5-4	CASSLTSIQDTQYF	TGTGCCAGCAGCCTGACTAGTATTCAAGATACCCAGTACTTC
-	TRBJ1-5	-	TRBV6-1	CASRGPVAQPQHF	TGTGCCAGCCGGGGTCCGGTGGCTCAGCCCCAGCATTTT
-	TRBJ2-2	-	TRBV4-1	CASSLWTATGELFF	TGCGCCAGCAGCCTCTGGACTGCCACCGGGGAGCTGTTTTTT
many	TRBJ1-2	-	TRBV6-1	CASSEAFYGYTF	TGTGCCAGCAGTGAAGCGTTTTATGGCTACACCTTC
few	TRBJ2-2	-	TRBV7-8	CASSYGGPRAAPGELFF	TGTGCCAGCAGCTACGGGGGGCCCCGGGCGGCTCCCGGGGAGCTGTTTTTT
many	TRBJ2-3	-	TRBV11-2	CASSLPLWSSTDTQYF	TGTGCCAGCAGCCTCCCCCTATGGTCTAGCACAGATACGCAGTATTTT
-	TRBJ2-7	-	TRBV28	CVSSPGTSLYEQYF	TGTGTCAGCAGCCCCGGGACATCTTTATACGAGCAGTACTTC
few	TRBJ1-1	-	TRBV7-9	CASSFGGGNTEAFF	TGTGCCAGCAGCTTCGGGGGAGGGAACACTGAAGCTTTCTTT
-	TRBJ1-2	-	TRBV11-3	CASCHSGANYGYTF	TGTGCCAGCTGCCACTCAGGGGCCAACTATGGCTACACCTTC
-	TRBJ1-6	-	TRBV7-6	CASSLAPHKTNSPLHF	TGTGCCAGCAGCTTAGCGCCCCACAAGACTAATTCACCCCTCCACTTT
-	TRBJ2-4	-	TRBV28	CACSSRELKNIQYF	TGTGCCTGCAGCTCCCGGGAGCTCAAAAACATTCAGTACTTC
-	TRBJ2-5	TRBD1	TRBV28	CASSLPPGQGQETQYF	TGTGCCAGCAGTTTACCACCGGGACAGGGACAAGAGACCCAGTACTTC
few	TRBJ2-1	TRBD2	TRBV11-3	CASSLGLAGEQFF	TGTGCCAGCAGCTTAGGGCTAGCGGGAGAGCAGTTCTTC
-	TRBJ2-1	TRBD1	TRBV7-9	CASSPDRDDEQFF	TGTGCCAGCAGCCCCGACAGGGACGATGAGCAGTTCTTC
-	TRBJ2-7	-	TRBV6-8	CASSYLLGRIYEIVYEQYF	TGTGCCAGCAGTTACTTGCTAGGACGGATTTATGAAATCGTTTACGAGCAGTACTTC
-	TRBJ2-1	-	TRBV6-2/TRBV6-3	CASNRGGTYNEQFF	TGTGCCAGCAACCGCGGGGGCACCTACAATGAGCAGTTCTTC
-	TRBJ2-1	TRBD2	TRBV29-1	CSLVGTNRNERFF	TGCAGCCTTGTGGGGACTAACAGGAATGAGCGGTTCTTC
few	TRBJ1-1	-	TRBV5-5	CASSFSDGIQTEAFF	TGTGCCAGCAGCTTCTCGGACGGAATACAAACTGAAGCTTTCTTT
once	TRBJ2-7	-	TRBV29-1	CSVTSGAETYEHYF	TGCAGCGTTACATCCGGGGCTGAGACCTACGAGCACTACTTC
-	TRBJ2-1	TRBD2	TRBV5-4	CASSPGGGGGLSSYNEQFF	TGTGCCAGCAGCCCGGGGGGGGGCGGGGGCCTCAGCTCCTACAATGAGCAGTTCTTC
-	TRBJ2-3	TRBD2	TRBV7-9	CASSSGLAGNTDTQYF	TGTGCCAGCAGTTCGGGACTAGCGGGGAACACAGATACGCAGTATTTT
few	TRBJ2-1	TRBD2	TRBV6-2/TRBV6-3	CASRPLAGGDNEQFF	TGTGCCAGCAGGCCCCTAGCGGGAGGGGATAATGAGCAGTTCTTC
-	TRBJ2-5	TRBD2	TRBV4-2	CARNQDPAGGEETQYF	TGTGCCAGAAACCAAGATCCAGCGGGAGGAGAGGAGACCCAGTACTTC
many	TRBJ2-1	-	TRBV29-1	CSVGLRDAAREQFF	TGCAGCGTTGGGTTAAGGGACGCTGCCCGGGAGCAGTTCTTC
-	TRBJ2-7	-	TRBV4-3	CASSHEHTPARAQTYEQYF	TGCGCCAGCAGCCATGAACACACCCCCGCCCGGGCGCAAACCTACGAGCAGTACTTC
-	TRBJ1-2	-	TRBV14	CVSSSSGRRGYGYTF	TGTGTCAGCAGCTCCAGCGGCAGGCGGGGGTATGGCTACACCTTC
-	TRBJ2-6	-	TRBV6-2/TRBV6-3	CASSPNYDAVKGSGANVLTF	TGTGCCAGCAGTCCGAACTACGACGCCGTAAAAGGCTCTGGGGCCAACGTCCTGACCTTC
few	TRBJ2-6	-	TRBV6-2/TRBV6-3	CASSYHLSSGANVLTF	TGTGCCAGCAGTTATCACCTGAGCTCTGGGGCCAACGTCCTGACTTTC
few	TRBJ1-4	-	TRBV12-3/TRBV12-4	CASSLAIRNEKLFF	TGTGCCAGCAGTTTAGCAATCCGTAATGAAAAACTGTTTTTT
many	TRBJ2-7	-	TRBV4-1	CASSPLDRTYEQYF	TGCGCCAGCAGCCCATTAGACAGGACCTACGAGCAGTACTTC